Listed below are T cell receptor beta chains from one sample, sequenced in a study of response to subunit inactivated influenza vaccine. A single record per CDR3 protein comes from TCRdb applying MiXCR to the RT-PCR reads. In the table there are 500,000 or so distinct CDR3 sequences, approximately 11% of which are singletons. The source was PBMCs from blood, collected roughly 47 days after vaccination. The source of these receptors is a man aged 50-60 years who received an inactivated influenza vaccine. Each CDR3 is given with its conserved first and last residue. A D gene is named only where the DNA matches it firmly. Size is omitted from some rows. Given values are once, few, many or a class for expanded clones.

>TRBJ1-4|NA|NA|TRBV7-2
CASSLVSFNEKLFF
TGTGCCAGCAGCTTAGTGTCATTTAATGAAAAACTGTTTTTT
>TRBJ2-3|NA|few|TRBV10-3
CAIKDGGPPDTQYF
TGTGCCATCAAGGACGGGGGGCCCCCAGATACGCAGTATTTT
>TRBJ2-7|NA|many|TRBV20-1
CSARGGSSYEQYF
TGCAGTGCTAGAGGGGGCAGTTCGTACGAGCAGTACTTC
>TRBJ2-1|NA|few|TRBV4-3
CASSQGNLLLYNEQFF
TGCGCCAGCAGCCAAGGAAATTTGCTACTCTACAATGAGCAGTTCTTC
>TRBJ1-5|NA|NA|TRBV28
CASSPHLQGYQPQHF
TGTGCCAGCAGTCCCCACTTACAGGGTTATCAGCCCCAGCATTTT
>TRBJ1-5|NA|many|TRBV4-2
CASSQERDSNQPQHF
TGTGCCAGCAGCCAGGAACGGGATAGCAATCAGCCCCAGCATTTT
>TRBJ1-5|NA|once|TRBV18
CASSLKGSNQPQHF
TGTGCCAGCTCACTCAAGGGGAGCAATCAGCCCCAGCATTTT
>TRBJ1-1|NA|many|TRBV9
CASSPGQSNTEAFF
TGTGCCAGCAGCCCCGGACAGTCGAACACTGAAGCTTTCTTT
>TRBJ2-7|NA|many|TRBV27
CASSLGGGGLYEQYF
TGTGCCAGCAGTTTAGGGGGAGGGGGCCTCTACGAGCAGTACTTC
>TRBJ2-3|NA|few|TRBV18
CASSPSTPTDTQYF
TGTGCCAGCTCACCATCGACCCCCACAGATACGCAGTATTTT
>TRBJ2-1|NA|NA|TRBV11-2
CASRSTTGTLYNEQFF
TGTGCCAGCAGATCCACTACCGGGACGTTATACAATGAGCAGTTTTTC
>TRBJ2-2|NA|NA|TRBV6-5
CASSYSVLGTGELFF
TGTGCCAGCAGTTACTCGGTCCTGGGGACCGGGGAGCTGTTTTTT
>TRBJ2-3|NA|few|TRBV5-1
CASSSGWEYGRGTDTQYF
TGCGCCAGCAGCTCGGGTTGGGAATATGGAAGGGGGACAGATACGCAGTATTTT
>TRBJ2-2|TRBD1|many|TRBV29-1
CSVEYRSGGNTGELFF
TGCAGCGTTGAATATCGGTCAGGGGGGAACACCGGGGAGCTGTTTTTT
>TRBJ2-7|NA|NA|TRBV12-3/TRBV12-4
CASSSTRASGEQYF
TGTGCCAGCAGTTCGACAAGGGCCTCGGGGGAGCAGTACTTC
>TRBJ2-5|TRBD2|few|TRBV7-2
CASSAPPGGETQYF
TGTGCCAGCAGCGCCCCCCCGGGGGGGGAGACCCAGTACTTC
>TRBJ2-7|TRBD1|few|TRBV2
CASSPRDRGHYEQYF
TGTGCCAGCAGTCCGCGGGACAGGGGGCATTACGAGCAGTACTTC
>TRBJ2-7|TRBD1|NA|TRBV20-1
CSANTGDPPNEQYF
TGCAGTGCAAATACAGGGGATCCTCCTAACGAGCAGTACTTC
>TRBJ2-5|NA|few|TRBV6-2/TRBV6-3
CASSPVEETQYF
TGTGCCAGCAGCCCGGTGGAAGAGACCCAGTACTTC
>TRBJ2-2|NA|few|TRBV4-2
CASSQDPGNTGELFF
TGTGCCAGCAGCCAAGATCCGGGAAACACCGGGGAGCTGTTTTTT
>TRBJ2-3|TRBD2|NA|TRBV2
CASSPTSLTDTQYF
TGTGCCAGCAGTCCGACTAGCCTCACAGATACGCAGTATTTT
>TRBJ1-6|NA|NA|TRBV4-1
CASSKEGRSPYSPLHF
TGCGCCAGCAGCAAAGAAGGGAGGAGCCCGTATTCACCCCTCCACTTT
>TRBJ1-3|NA|few|TRBV12-3/TRBV12-4
CASSSPVDTIYF
TGTGCCAGCAGTTCCCCCGTAGACACCATATATTTT
>TRBJ1-2|TRBD1|many|TRBV29-1
CSVEGGQGYGYTF
TGCAGCGTTGAAGGGGGACAGGGGTATGGCTACACCTTC
>TRBJ2-3|NA|few|TRBV27
CASSLAGLTFSTDTQYF
TGTGCCAGCAGTCTGGCGGGATTAACGTTTAGCACAGATACGCAGTATTTT
>TRBJ1-1|NA|NA|TRBV6-5
CASSYAWGSGTEAFF
TGTGCCAGCAGTTACGCATGGGGCTCGGGCACTGAAGCTTTCTTT
>TRBJ1-3|NA|NA|TRBV7-6
CASSFGGISGNTIYF
TGTGCCAGCAGCTTTGGCGGAATCTCTGGAAACACCATATATTTT
>TRBJ2-3|NA|many|TRBV4-2
CASSQGHDTDTQYF
TGTGCCAGCAGCCAAGGACACGACACAGATACGCAGTATTTT
>TRBJ1-2|TRBD1|many|TRBV10-3
CAITLDRLYGYTF
TGTGCCATCACCTTGGACAGGCTGTATGGCTACACCTTC
>TRBJ2-3|TRBD2|many|TRBV5-1
CASSLGSGGSTDTQYF
TGCGCCAGCAGCTTGGGTAGCGGGGGTAGCACAGATACGCAGTATTTT
>TRBJ2-7|TRBD1|many|TRBV20-1
CSASARGSYEQYF
TGCAGTGCTAGTGCCAGGGGGTCCTACGAGCAGTACTTC
>TRBJ2-1|NA|few|TRBV7-9
CASSLGLSNEQFF
TGTGCCAGCAGCTTAGGTCTGAGCAATGAGCAGTTCTTC
>TRBJ2-7|NA|NA|TRBV20-1
CSAGYMEYF
TGCAGTGCTGGTTACATGGAGTACTTC
>TRBJ2-7|NA|NA|TRBV6-5
CASSYSMGSYEQYF
TGTGCCAGCAGTTATTCCATGGGATCCTACGAGCAGTACTTC
>TRBJ2-1|NA|many|TRBV12-3/TRBV12-4
CASSLSGNNEQFF
TGTGCCAGCAGTTTAAGCGGAAACAATGAGCAGTTCTTC
>TRBJ1-2|NA|few|TRBV6-2/TRBV6-3
CASSYSLFGYTF
TGTGCCAGCAGTTACTCACTTTTCGGCTACACCTTC
>TRBJ2-7|NA|few|TRBV20-1
CSARDSPRSYEQYF
TGCAGTGCTAGAGATTCCCCTAGATCCTACGAGCAGTACTTC